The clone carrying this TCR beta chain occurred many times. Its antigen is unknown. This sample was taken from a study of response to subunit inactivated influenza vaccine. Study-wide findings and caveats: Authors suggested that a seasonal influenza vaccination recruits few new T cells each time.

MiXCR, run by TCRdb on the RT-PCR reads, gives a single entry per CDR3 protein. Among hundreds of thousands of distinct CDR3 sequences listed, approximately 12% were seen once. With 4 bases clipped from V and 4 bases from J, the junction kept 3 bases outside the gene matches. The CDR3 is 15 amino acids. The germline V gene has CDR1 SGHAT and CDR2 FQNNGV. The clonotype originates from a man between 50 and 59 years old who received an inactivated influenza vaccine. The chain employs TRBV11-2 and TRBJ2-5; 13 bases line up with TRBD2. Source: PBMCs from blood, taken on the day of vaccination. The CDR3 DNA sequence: TGTGCCAGCAGCTGGACTAGCGGGGGTGGAGAGACCCAGTACTTC. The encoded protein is CASSWTSGGGETQYF.